This TCR beta chain appears in the sequencing data of a study of T cell changes during pregnancy in multiple sclerosis. The length of the CDR3 is 16 residues. Trimming left V 2 bases short and J 5 bases short, with 19 bases between. Looked up from germline, CDR1 is SGDLS and CDR2 is YYNGEE. Using immunoSEQ multiplex PCR, the repertoire was profiled, and TCRdb retains in-frame clones only, with some absent. The sample holds under 30,000 clones, about 92% seen once. The genes are TRBV9 and TRBJ1-1; D remains unclear. This specimen consisted of CD4+ T cells from peripheral blood mononuclear cells, obtained after pregnancy. The receptor was isolated from a female donor with multiple sclerosis, enrolled in a pregnancy study. CDR3: CASSVIGGSPGTEAFF. In DNA, the CDR3 is TGTGCCAGCAGCGTCATAGGAGGCAGCCCGGGAACTGAAGCTTTCTTT.